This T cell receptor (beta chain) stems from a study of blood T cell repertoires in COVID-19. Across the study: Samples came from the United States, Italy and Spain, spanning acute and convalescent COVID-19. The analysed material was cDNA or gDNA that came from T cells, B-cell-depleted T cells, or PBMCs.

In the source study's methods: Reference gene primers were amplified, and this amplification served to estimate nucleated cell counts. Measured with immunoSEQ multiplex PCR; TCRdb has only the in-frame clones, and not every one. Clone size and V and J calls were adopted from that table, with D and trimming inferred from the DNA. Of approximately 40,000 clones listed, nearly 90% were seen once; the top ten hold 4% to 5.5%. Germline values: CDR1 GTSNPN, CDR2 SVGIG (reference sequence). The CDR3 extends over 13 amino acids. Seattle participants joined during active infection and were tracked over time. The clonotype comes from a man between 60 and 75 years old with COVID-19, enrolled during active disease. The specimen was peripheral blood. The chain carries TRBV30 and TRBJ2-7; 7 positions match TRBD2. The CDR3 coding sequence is TGTGCTCTAAGGCGGGGGTTAACCTACGAGCAGTACTTC. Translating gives CALRRGLTYEQYF.